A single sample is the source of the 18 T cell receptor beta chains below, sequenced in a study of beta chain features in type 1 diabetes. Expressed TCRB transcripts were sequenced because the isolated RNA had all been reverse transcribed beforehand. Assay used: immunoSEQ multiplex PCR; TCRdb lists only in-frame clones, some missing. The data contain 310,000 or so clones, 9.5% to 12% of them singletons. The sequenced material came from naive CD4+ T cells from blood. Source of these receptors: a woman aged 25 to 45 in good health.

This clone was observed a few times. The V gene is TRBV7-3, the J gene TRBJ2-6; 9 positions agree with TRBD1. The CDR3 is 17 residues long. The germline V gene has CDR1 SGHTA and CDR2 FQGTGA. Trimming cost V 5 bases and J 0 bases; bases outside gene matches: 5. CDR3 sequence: CASSTTGGNSGANVLTF. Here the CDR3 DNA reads TGTGCCAGCAGCACGACAGGGGGTAACTCTGGGGCCAACGTCCTGACTTTC.

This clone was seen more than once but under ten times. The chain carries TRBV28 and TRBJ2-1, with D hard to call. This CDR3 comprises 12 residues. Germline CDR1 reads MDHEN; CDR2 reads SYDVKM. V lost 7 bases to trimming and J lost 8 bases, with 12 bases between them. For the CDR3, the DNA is TGTGCCAGCAACAAAATAACCTATGAGCAGTTCTTC. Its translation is CASNKITYEQFF.

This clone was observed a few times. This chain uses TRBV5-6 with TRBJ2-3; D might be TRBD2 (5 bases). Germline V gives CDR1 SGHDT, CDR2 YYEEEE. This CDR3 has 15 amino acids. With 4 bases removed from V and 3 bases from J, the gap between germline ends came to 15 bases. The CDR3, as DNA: TGTGCCAGCAGCCCCGAGGGTTTATGGACAGATACGCAGTATTTT. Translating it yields CASSPEGLWTDTQYF.

The CDR3 DNA follows: TGTGCCAGCAGTTTTCAGGGCAATGAGCAGTTCTTC. Its translation: CASSFQGNEQFF. The chain is built from TRBV28 and TRBJ2-1; the D gene is possibly TRBD1 (5 bases). In germline, CDR1 is MDHEN, CDR2 SYDVKM. V shed 3 bases and J shed 6 bases, with 6 bases lying between them. There are 12 residues in the CDR3.

In DNA, the CDR3 is TGTGCCAGCTCACCCGCGAGGACAGGAATGTCAAATCAGCCCCAGCATTTT. Its translation is CASSPARTGMSNQPQHF. The V call is TRBV18, the J call TRBJ1-5; the match to TRBD1 covers 7 bases. Germline V gives CDR1 KGHSH, CDR2 LQKENI. After removal of 3 bases from V and 4 bases from J, the junction contained 12 bases not matched to a gene. The CDR3 length is 17 residues. Supplemented by reference TRBV18 and TRBJ1-5, the full variable domain reads NAGVMQNPRHLVRRRGQEARLRCSPMKGHSHVYWYRQLPEEGLKFMVYLQKENIIDESGMPKERFSAEFPKEGPSILRIQQVVRGDSAAYFCASSPARTGMSNQPQHFGDGTRLSIL.

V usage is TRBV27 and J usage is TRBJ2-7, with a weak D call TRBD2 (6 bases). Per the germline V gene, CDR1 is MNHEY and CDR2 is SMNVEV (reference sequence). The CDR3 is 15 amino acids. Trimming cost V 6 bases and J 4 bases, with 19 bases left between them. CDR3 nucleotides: TGTGCCAGCAGGCTAAGCCGGGAGCCTTTATACGAGCAGTACTTC. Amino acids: CASRLSREPLYEQYF.

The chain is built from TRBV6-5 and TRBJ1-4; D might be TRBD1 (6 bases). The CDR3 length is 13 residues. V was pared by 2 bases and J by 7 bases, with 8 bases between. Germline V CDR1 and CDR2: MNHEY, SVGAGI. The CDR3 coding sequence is TGTGCCAGCAGTTACAACAGGGTTGAAAAACTGTTTTTT. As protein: CASSYNRVEKLFF.

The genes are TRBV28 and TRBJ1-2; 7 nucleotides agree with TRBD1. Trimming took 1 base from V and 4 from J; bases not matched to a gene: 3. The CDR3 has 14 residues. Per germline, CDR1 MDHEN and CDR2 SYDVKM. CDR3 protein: CASSLSGQIYGYTF. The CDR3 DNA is TGTGCCAGCAGTTTATCGGGACAGATCTATGGCTACACCTTC.

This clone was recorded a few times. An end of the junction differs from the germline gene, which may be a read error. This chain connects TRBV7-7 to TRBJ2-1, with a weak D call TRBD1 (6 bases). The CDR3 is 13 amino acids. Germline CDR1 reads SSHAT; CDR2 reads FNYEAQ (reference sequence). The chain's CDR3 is CASSLDSYNEQFF. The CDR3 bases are TGTGCTAGCAGTTTGGACAGTTACAATGAGCAGTTCTTC.

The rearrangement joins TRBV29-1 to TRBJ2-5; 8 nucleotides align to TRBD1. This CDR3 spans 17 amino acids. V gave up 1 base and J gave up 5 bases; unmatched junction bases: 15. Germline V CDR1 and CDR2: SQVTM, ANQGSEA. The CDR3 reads CSVEGPPMTGVVETQYF. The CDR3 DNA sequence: TGCAGCGTTGAAGGGCCACCCATGACAGGGGTGGTGGAGACCCAGTACTTC.

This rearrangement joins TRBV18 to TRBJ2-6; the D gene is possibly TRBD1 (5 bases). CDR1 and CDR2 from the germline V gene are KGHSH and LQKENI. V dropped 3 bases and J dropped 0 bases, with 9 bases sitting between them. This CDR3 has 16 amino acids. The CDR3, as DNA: TGTGCCAGCTCACCGACAGCTCTCTCTGGGGCCAACGTCCTGACTTTC. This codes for CASSPTALSGANVLTF.

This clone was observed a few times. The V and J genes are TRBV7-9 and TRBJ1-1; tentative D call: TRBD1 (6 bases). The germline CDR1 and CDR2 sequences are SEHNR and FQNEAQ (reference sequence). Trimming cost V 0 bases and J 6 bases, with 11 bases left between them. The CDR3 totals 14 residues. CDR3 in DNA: TGTGCCAGCAGCTTAGCGGTACAGGGAGCTGAAGCTTTCTTT. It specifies CASSLAVQGAEAFF.

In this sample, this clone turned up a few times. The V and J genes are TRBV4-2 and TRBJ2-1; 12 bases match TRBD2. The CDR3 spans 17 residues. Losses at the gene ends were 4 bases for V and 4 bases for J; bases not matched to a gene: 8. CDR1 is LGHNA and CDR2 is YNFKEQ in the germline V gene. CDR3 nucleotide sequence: TGTGCCAGCAGCCGTTCCCTAGCGGGAGGGACGTACAATGAGCAGTTCTTC. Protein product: CASSRSLAGGTYNEQFF.

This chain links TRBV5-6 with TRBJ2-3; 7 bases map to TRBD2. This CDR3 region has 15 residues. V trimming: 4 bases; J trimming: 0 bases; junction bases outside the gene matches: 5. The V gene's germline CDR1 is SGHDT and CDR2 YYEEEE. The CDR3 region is CASSRLAASTDTQYF. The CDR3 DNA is TGTGCCAGCAGCCGACTAGCAGCTAGCACAGATACGCAGTATTTT.

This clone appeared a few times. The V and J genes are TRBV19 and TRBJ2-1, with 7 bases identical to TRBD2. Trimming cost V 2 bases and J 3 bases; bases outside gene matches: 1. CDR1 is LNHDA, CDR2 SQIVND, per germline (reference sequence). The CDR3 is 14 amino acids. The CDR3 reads CASSIRGVYNEQFF. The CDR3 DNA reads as TGTGCCAGTAGTATACGGGGGGTCTACAATGAGCAGTTCTTC.

The CDR3 loop is CASSAGQGSYGYTF. The CDR3 DNA sequence: TGTGCCAGCAGCGCGGGACAGGGAAGTTATGGCTACACCTTC. This chain connects TRBV9 to TRBJ1-2, with TRBD1 identical over 9 bases. J was trimmed by 5 bases and V by 3 bases; bases with no gene match: 5. Germline V gene lookup returns CDR1 SGDLS and CDR2 YYNGEE. The length of the CDR3 is 14 residues.

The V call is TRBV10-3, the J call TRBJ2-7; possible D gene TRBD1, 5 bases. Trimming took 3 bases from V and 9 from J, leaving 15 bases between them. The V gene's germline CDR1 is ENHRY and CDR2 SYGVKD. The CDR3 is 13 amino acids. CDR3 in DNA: TGTGCCATCAGTGAAAACGACAGAGATTCGCAGTACTTC. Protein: CAISENDRDSQYF.

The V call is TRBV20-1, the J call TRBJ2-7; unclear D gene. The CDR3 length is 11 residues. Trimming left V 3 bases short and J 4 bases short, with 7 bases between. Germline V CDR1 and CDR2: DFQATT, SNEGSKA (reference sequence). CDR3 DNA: TGCAGTGCTAGTGTAGTTTACGAGCAGTACTTC. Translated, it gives CSASVVYEQYF.